The entry below describes one TCR beta chain. The V end lost 1 base, the J end lost 6 bases, and 7 bases lay between the germline ends. Looked up from germline, CDR1 is SGHAT and CDR2 is FQNNGV. This CDR3 is 13 amino acids long. The data originate from a study of blood T cell repertoires in COVID-19. TCRdb's copy holds only in-frame clones and misses some; the assay was immunoSEQ multiplex PCR. The sample shows under 200,000 clones, approximately 91% of them seen only once. This TCR came from a man aged 18 to 35 with acute or convalescent COVID-19. Sequences were obtained from peripheral blood. V usage is TRBV11-2 and J usage is TRBJ2-1, with a possible D match to TRBD2 (6 bases). The CDR3 reads CASSLVRGNEQFF. CDR3 coding DNA: TGTGCCAGCAGCTTAGTGCGGGGCAATGAGCAGTTCTTC.